A selection of T cell receptor beta chains follows, all from one sample in a study of T cell repertoires in cytomegalovirus infection. Which antigens these TCRs recognize remains unknown. TCRdb recomputed calls from the reads with MiXCR, one row per CDR3 protein. The table records 680,000 or so distinct CDR3 sequences, around 32% of them present only once. Sequenced material: cultured PBMCs, taken from culture after CMV antigen stimulation. These receptors all stem from a human donor in good health (CMV status not recorded). Some clones in this sample may be carry-over from other donors' samples. Both conserved end residues are part of each CDR3. The D gene is left open where the match is weak. Where a row states a size, it is once, few, many or the class of an expanded clone; other rows omit it.

>TRBV27|.|TRBD1|TRBJ1-6
CASSLGRGLSPLHF
TGTGCCAGCAGTTTGGGGAGGGGGCTGTCACCCCTCCACTTT
>TRBV11-2|.|.|TRBJ2-1
CASSTRDTLRSNEQFF
TGTGCCAGCAGCACACGGGACACCCTAAGGTCCAATGAGCAGTTCTTC
>TRBV7-6|few|TRBD1|TRBJ2-3
CASSLGGTGTATDTQYF
TGTGCCAGCAGCTTAGGGGGCACCGGGACAGCCACAGATACGCAGTATTTT
>TRBV7-9|.|TRBD2|TRBJ2-5
CASSFSSGGETQYF
TGTGCCAGCAGCTTTTCTAGCGGAGGGGAGACCCAGTACTTC
>TRBV3-1|.|TRBD2|TRBJ2-5
CASSQGAGGFQETQYF
TGTGCCAGCAGCCAAGGAGCGGGGGGATTCCAAGAGACCCAGTACTTC
>TRBV20-1|once|TRBD2|TRBJ2-3
CSARLAGMTDTQYF
TGCAGTGCTAGACTAGCGGGAATGACAGATACGCAGTATTTT
>TRBV10-3|.|.|TRBJ1-1
CAISPSPGLGNTEAFF
TGTGCCATCAGTCCGTCCCCGGGACTGGGGAACACTGAAGCTTTCTTT
>TRBV7-6|few|.|TRBJ1-2
CASSGGEGYTF
TGTGCCAGCAGTGGGGGGGAAGGCTACACCTTC
>TRBV7-2|.|TRBD1|TRBJ2-2
CASSTRQWTGQTGELFF
TGTGCCAGCAGCACCCGTCAGTGGACAGGGCAGACCGGGGAGCTGTTTTTT
>TRBV12-3/TRBV12-4|few|TRBD2|TRBJ2-1
CASSVHRGDSYNEQFF
TGTGCCAGCAGTGTACATCGGGGGGACTCCTACAATGAGCAGTTCTTC
>TRBV19|.|.|TRBJ2-3
CASSIDPNTDTQYF
TGTGCCAGTAGTATTGACCCAAACACAGATACGCAGTATTTT
>TRBV20-1|.|TRBD1|TRBJ2-7
CSAPDRAEQYF
TGCAGTGCACCGGACAGGGCCGAGCAGTACTTC
>TRBV5-1|.|.|TRBJ1-1
CASSPLGECPTEAFF
TGCGCCAGCAGCCCCCTAGGAGAATGCCCCACTGAAGCTTTCTTT
>TRBV5-6|few|.|TRBJ1-1
CASSWMRTEAFF
TGTGCCAGCAGCTGGATGCGCACTGAAGCTTTCTTT
>TRBV12-3/TRBV12-4|.|TRBD2|TRBJ2-5
CASSPGGAGMAETQYF
TGTGCCAGCAGTCCCGGGGGAGCGGGAATGGCAGAGACCCAGTACTTC
>TRBV6-1|.|.|TRBJ1-6
CASQRERGSPLHF
TGTGCCAGCCAGCGGGAGCGAGGATCACCCCTCCACTTT
>TRBV27|.|TRBD2|TRBJ2-1
CASSPLAGVPLGSYNEQFF
TGTGCCAGCAGTCCGCTAGCGGGAGTACCCCTAGGGTCCTACAATGAGCAGTTCTTC
>TRBV18|.|.|TRBJ1-3
CASRRDRGSSGNTIYF
TGTGCCAGCCGACGGGATCGTGGGAGCTCTGGAAACACCATATATTTT
>TRBV7-8|.|.|TRBJ2-5
CASSLNFGRQETQYF
TGTGCCAGCAGCTTAAATTTCGGCAGGCAAGAGACCCAGTACTTC
>TRBV6-2/TRBV6-3|many|.|TRBJ2-2
CASRPLKGEGPGELFF
TGTGCCAGCAGACCCCTAAAGGGAGAGGGGCCCGGGGAGCTGTTTTTT
>TRBV7-2|many|.|TRBJ1-1
CASSLLAREAFF
TGTGCCAGCAGCTTATTAGCACGAGAAGCTTTCTTT
>TRBV6-2/TRBV6-3|few|TRBD2|TRBJ2-1
CASSRGLAGVNNEQFF
TGTGCCAGCAGTAGGGGACTAGCGGGGGTCAACAATGAGCAGTTCTTC
>TRBV7-2|.|.|TRBJ2-3
CASSSAPGTDTQYF
TGTGCCAGCAGCAGCGCCCCCGGCACAGATACGCAGTATTTT
>TRBV18|many|.|TRBJ2-2
CASSPTRNTGELFF
TGTGCCAGCAGTCCAACGCGGAACACCGGGGAGCTGTTTTTT
>TRBV7-8|few|TRBD1|TRBJ1-2
CASSLAYTGQGGYYGYTF
TGTGCCAGCAGCTTAGCCTACACCGGACAGGGGGGTTACTATGGCTACACCTTC